Listed below are T cell receptor beta chains from one sample, sequenced in a study of Graves' ophthalmopathy and Graves' hyperthyroidism. TCRdb reanalysed the multiplex PCR reads using MiXCR and keeps one entry per CDR3 protein. Among about 640,000 distinct CDR3 sequences listed, under 50% were seen once. The source material was peripheral blood. The receptors were gathered from an adult man with Graves' ophthalmopathy. The CDR3 runs from the conserved cysteine through the conserved F or W. D genes are given only for firm matches. Clone size is not always given. Where it is, it says once, few, many or a class for expanded clones.

d_call	v_call	clone_size	j_call	cdr3_nt	cdr3_aa
NA	TRBV12-3/TRBV12-4	NA	TRBJ2-3	TGTGCCAGCAGAAGGGACGATGTTAGCGCAGATACGCAGTATTTT	CASRRDDVSADTQYF
NA	TRBV7-9	few	TRBJ2-2	TGCGCCAGCAGCCAAGAAGGTGCACTCGCCCACGGCGGGGAGCTGTTTTTT	CASSQEGALAHGGELFF
NA	TRBV11-2	NA	TRBJ2-3	TGTGCCAGCACCGGACCGCCAGATACGCAGTATTTT	CASTGPPDTQYF
TRBD1	TRBV11-2	NA	TRBJ1-2	TGTGCCAGCAGCCTCGACAGGGGGCCCGGCTACACCTTC	CASSLDRGPGYTF
TRBD1	TRBV5-5	NA	TRBJ2-7	TGTGCCAGCAGCCGCCCCGGGACAGGAGGATACGAGCAGTACTTC	CASSRPGTGGYEQYF
TRBD1	TRBV7-9	many	TRBJ1-4	TGTGCCAGCAGCTTCACAGGGGAGATGATTGAAAAACTGTTTTTT	CASSFTGEMIEKLFF
TRBD1	TRBV5-1	many	TRBJ1-1	TGCGCCAGCAGGGACGGGACAGCTTCCACTGAAGCTTTCTTT	CASRDGTASTEAFF
NA	TRBV14	many	TRBJ2-5	TGTGCCAGCAGCCAAGGGGGGTCCTGGTACCAAGAGACCCAGTACTTC	CASSQGGSWYQETQYF
NA	TRBV4-3	many	TRBJ2-6	TGCGCCAGCAGCCCGCAGGACTCCAGCTCTGGGGCCAACGTCCTGACTTTC	CASSPQDSSSGANVLTF
NA	TRBV9	many	TRBJ2-5	TGTGCCAGCAGCGTAGCACCCGGGGTGGAGACCCAGTACTTC	CASSVAPGVETQYF